This is a list of T cell receptor beta chains from one sample in a study of response to subunit inactivated influenza vaccine. TCRdb reprocessed the RT-PCR reads via MiXCR and lists one record per CDR3 protein. The data contain roughly 700,000 distinct CDR3 sequences, about a sixth of them seen just once; the ten biggest clones take up roughly 11%. Sample: PBMCs from blood, taken about 13 days after vaccination. The receptors derive from a man aged 50 to 60 who received an inactivated influenza vaccine. CDR3s include the opening cysteine and the closing phenylalanine or tryptophan. Each record gives: J gene, clone size, D gene, V gene, CDR3 protein, CDR3 DNA. A D gene is named only where the DNA matches it firmly. Size tells how often a clone was seen (once, few, many) or the class of an expanded clone, and some rows leave it out.

>TRBJ2-2|-|-|TRBV30
CAWSVLNANTGELFF
TGTGCCTGGAGTGTACTAAACGCGAACACCGGGGAGCTGTTTTTT
>TRBJ2-5|few|TRBD1|TRBV15
CATSRQGASETQYF
TGTGCCACCAGCAGACAGGGGGCAAGTGAGACCCAGTACTTC
>TRBJ2-3|-|-|TRBV6-5
CASSTSGLTSTDTQYF
TGTGCCAGCAGCACCTCGGGACTGACTAGCACAGATACGCAGTATTTT
>TRBJ1-5|few|-|TRBV7-2
CASSLAGDGNQPQHF
TGTGCCAGCAGCTTAGCAGGGGACGGCAATCAGCCCCAGCATTTT
>TRBJ2-3|few|-|TRBV7-9
CASSSGTGTSADTQYF
TGTGCCAGCAGCTCCGGCACCGGGACCAGTGCAGATACGCAGTATTTT
>TRBJ2-2|-|TRBD2|TRBV4-1
CASSHWGLAENTGELFF
TGCGCCAGCAGCCACTGGGGACTAGCGGAGAACACCGGGGAGCTGTTTTTT
>TRBJ2-2|few|-|TRBV28
CASSLLREAAGELFF
TGTGCCAGCAGTTTATTAAGGGAAGCGGCCGGGGAGCTGTTTTTT
>TRBJ2-1|many|TRBD2|TRBV5-1
CASSYRLAEYNEQFF
TGCGCCAGCAGCTATCGACTAGCGGAGTACAATGAGCAGTTCTTC
>TRBJ2-7|-|-|TRBV6-5
CASSYSQTYEQYF
TGTGCCAGCAGTTACTCCCAAACCTACGAGCAGTACTTC
>TRBJ2-2|-|-|TRBV28
CASKRDLPSGTGELFF
TGTGCCAGCAAAAGGGACTTGCCGTCGGGTACCGGGGAGCTGTTTTTT
>TRBJ2-4|-|TRBD1|TRBV4-3
CASSQDNRGASKNIQYF
TGCGCCAGCAGCCAAGATAACAGGGGCGCTTCCAAAAACATTCAGTACTTC
>TRBJ2-1|-|TRBD2|TRBV29-1
CSVTSGGGTF
TGCAGCGTGACTAGCGGAGGGGGGACTTTC
>TRBJ2-7|few|TRBD1|TRBV29-1
CSVRTGKLDEQYF
TGCAGCGTAAGGACAGGGAAATTGGACGAGCAGTACTTC
>TRBJ2-2|once|-|TRBV28
CASSLNLGNTGELFF
TGTGCCAGCAGTTTAAATCTGGGGAACACCGGGGAGCTGTTTTTT
>TRBJ2-1|few|-|TRBV27
CASSLAYTGYNEQFF
TGTGCCAGCAGTTTAGCCTACACAGGTTACAATGAGCAGTTCTTC
>TRBJ2-5|-|-|TRBV7-7
CASSLVGRGTQYF
TGTGCTAGCAGCTTAGTCGGCCGAGGGACCCAGTACTTC
>TRBJ1-1|few|TRBD1|TRBV4-1
CASSQVRTGPNTEAFF
TGCGCCAGCAGCCAAGTTAGGACAGGACCGAACACTGAAGCTTTCTTT
>TRBJ2-5|few|-|TRBV7-2
CASSLSPLSQGTQYF
TGTGCCAGCAGCTTATCCCCCCTAAGCCAGGGGACCCAGTACTTC
>TRBJ2-5|few|TRBD1|TRBV28
CASSLTDRGSSETQYF
TGTGCCAGCAGTTTGACTGACAGGGGGTCCTCGGAGACCCAGTACTTC
>TRBJ2-5|many|-|TRBV12-3/TRBV12-4
CASKSLETQYF
TGTGCCAGCAAGAGTCTCGAGACCCAGTACTTC
>TRBJ2-7|-|TRBD2|TRBV20-1
CSAEGREQLYEQYF
TGCAGTGCAGAAGGGAGGGAGCAGTTATACGAGCAGTACTTC
>TRBJ2-5|few|TRBD1|TRBV18
CASSQLQGPQETQYF
TGTGCCAGCTCACAACTACAGGGGCCTCAAGAGACCCAGTACTTC
>TRBJ2-3|-|-|TRBV18
CASSPGTKTSTDTQYF
TGTGCCAGCTCACCGGGGACCAAAACTAGCACAGATACGCAGTATTTT
>TRBJ1-4|few|-|TRBV4-3
CASSRGHGGFNEKLFF
TGCGCCAGCAGCCGGGGACACGGGGGATTTAATGAAAAACTGTTTTTT
>TRBJ2-1|few|TRBD2|TRBV20-1
CSARGTNNEQFF
TGCAGTGCACGGGGGACTAACAATGAGCAGTTCTTC
>TRBJ2-3|few|-|TRBV5-5
CASSFTPSSTDTQYF
TGTGCCAGCAGCTTTACGCCTAGCAGCACAGATACGCAGTATTTT
>TRBJ2-2|few|TRBD2|TRBV6-5
CAAWGGDGELFF
TGTGCCGCCTGGGGGGGGGACGGGGAGCTGTTTTTT
>TRBJ1-1|few|-|TRBV5-6
CASSLANTGNTEAFF
TGTGCCAGCAGCTTGGCCAACACAGGGAACACTGAAGCTTTCTTT
>TRBJ1-5|few|-|TRBV6-5
CASSHSMEVRGNQPQHF
TGTGCCAGCAGTCACTCAATGGAGGTGAGGGGGAATCAGCCCCAGCATTTT
>TRBJ2-7|few|TRBD2|TRBV11-3
CASSSGLAGSEQYF
TGTGCCAGCAGCTCGGGACTAGCGGGATCCGAGCAGTACTTC
>TRBJ1-2|-|TRBD1|TRBV12-3/TRBV12-4
CASSPGQGLAWGYTF
TGTGCCAGCAGCCCGGGACAGGGTCTGGCTTGGGGCTACACCTTC
>TRBJ2-3|-|TRBD2|TRBV10-3
CAISGAGGTDTQYF
TGTGCCATCAGTGGGGCGGGGGGCACAGATACGCAGTATTTT
>TRBJ1-2|few|-|TRBV29-1
CSVEGTGFYGYTF
TGCAGCGTTGAAGGCACAGGGTTCTATGGCTACACCTTC
>TRBJ2-1|-|TRBD2|TRBV4-3
CASSQAGTRRFF
TGCGCCAGCAGCCAAGCCGGGACTAGGCGGTTCTTC
>TRBJ2-7|-|-|TRBV6-5
CASAGQSYEQYF
TGTGCCAGCGCGGGACAGTCCTACGAGCAGTACTTC
>TRBJ2-7|-|TRBD1|TRBV28
CASSLYRTGSVYEQYF
TGTGCCAGCAGTTTATATAGGACAGGATCTGTCTACGAGCAGTACTTC
>TRBJ1-4|-|-|TRBV20-1
CSARHPNEKLFF
TGCAGTGCTAGACACCCTAATGAAAAACTGTTTTTT
>TRBJ2-5|-|-|TRBV11-2
CASSLVLRSETQYF
TGTGCCAGCAGCTTAGTATTAAGGTCGGAGACCCAGTACTTC
>TRBJ2-7|-|TRBD2|TRBV25-1
CAIPRGGHEQYF
TGTGCCATCCCTCGGGGGGGCCACGAGCAGTACTTC
>TRBJ2-1|-|-|TRBV19
CASRGLGGASYNEQFF
TGTGCCAGTAGGGGTCTTGGGGGGGCCTCCTACAATGAGCAGTTCTTC
>TRBJ2-7|few|-|TRBV24-1
CATSDLTKQYF
TGTGCCACCAGTGATTTAACGAAGCAGTACTTC
>TRBJ2-1|once|-|TRBV7-2
CASSEAARRGVDEQFF
TGTGCCAGCAGCGAAGCGGCCAGGAGGGGTGTCGATGAGCAGTTCTTC
>TRBJ2-5|-|-|TRBV28
CASSPPTRWQETQYF
TGTGCCAGCAGTCCTCCTACTCGGTGGCAAGAGACCCAGTACTTC
>TRBJ2-2|-|-|TRBV20-1
CSASDPLGTGELFF
TGCAGTGCTAGCGACCCGCTTGGCACCGGGGAGCTGTTTTTT
>TRBJ1-1|few|-|TRBV5-1
CASIAGLGVSEAFF
TGCGCCAGCATCGCGGGGCTTGGGGTTTCTGAAGCTTTCTTT
>TRBJ2-1|-|TRBD2|TRBV11-1
CASSRGASGRVNEQFF
TGTGCCAGCAGCCGGGGGGCTAGCGGGAGGGTAAATGAGCAGTTCTTC
>TRBJ2-1|few|-|TRBV28
CASSLLPNEQFF
TGTGCCAGCAGTTTGTTGCCCAATGAGCAGTTCTTC
>TRBJ2-5|-|TRBD2|TRBV29-1
CSVTIIGRFQETQYF
TGCAGCGTCACCATAATCGGGAGGTTCCAAGAGACCCAGTACTTC
>TRBJ1-6|-|-|TRBV6-1
CASGAGLYNSPLHF
TGTGCCAGCGGGGCGGGCCTTTATAATTCACCCCTCCACTTT
>TRBJ2-7|many|-|TRBV20-1
CSARKDYEQYF
TGCAGTGCCCGAAAGGACTACGAGCAGTACTTC
>TRBJ2-2|-|-|TRBV6-5
CASSYSWSMNTGELFF
TGTGCCAGCAGTTACTCCTGGAGCATGAACACCGGGGAGCTGTTTTTT
>TRBJ2-5|-|-|TRBV9
CASSVASSSETQYF
TGTGCCAGCAGCGTAGCCTCAAGCTCGGAGACCCAGTACTTC
>TRBJ2-7|-|TRBD1|TRBV24-1
CATSARDREYEQYF
TGTGCCACGAGTGCGAGGGACAGAGAGTACGAGCAGTACTTC
>TRBJ2-3|-|TRBD2|TRBV6-1
CASRPTGRGTDTQYF
TGTGCCAGCAGACCCACGGGGCGGGGGACAGATACGCAGTATTTT
>TRBJ2-7|-|-|TRBV7-2
CASSHPGHLYEQYF
TGTGCCAGCAGCCATCCGGGGCACCTATACGAGCAGTACTTC
>TRBJ1-6|-|-|TRBV9
CASSVRALGNSPLHF
TGTGCCAGCAGCGTTAGGGCTTTGGGAAATTCACCCCTCCACTTT
>TRBJ1-1|many|TRBD1|TRBV12-3/TRBV12-4
CASSSQGSNTEAFF
TGTGCCAGCAGTTCACAGGGGTCGAACACTGAAGCTTTCTTT
>TRBJ2-4|many|-|TRBV7-2
CASSLGRFANIQYF
TGTGCCAGCAGCTTAGGTCGCTTCGCAAACATTCAGTACTTC
>TRBJ1-1|few|-|TRBV7-3
CASSLNAGDTEAFF
TGTGCCAGCAGCTTAAATGCAGGGGACACTGAAGCTTTCTTT
>TRBJ2-1|few|-|TRBV10-3
CAIGFVSGEQFF
TGTGCCATCGGATTCGTCTCTGGTGAGCAGTTCTTC